These 9 T cell receptor beta chains were sequenced from one sample in a study of blood T cell repertoires in COVID-19. Method: immunoSEQ multiplex PCR; TCRdb's copy keeps in-frame clones and lacks some. The sample has 100,000 or so clones; around 80% are singletons. Sequencing input: peripheral blood. All receptors come from an elderly woman with acute or convalescent COVID-19.

This chain uses TRBV12-5 with TRBJ1-2, with TRBD1 matching over 8 bases. This CDR3 comprises 12 residues. In germline, CDR1 is LGHNT, CDR2 FRNRAP. Trimming removed 4 bases from V and 8 bases from J; junction bases left unmatched: 3. The CDR3 protein is CASGSRTGGYTF. CDR3 sequence (DNA): TGTGCTAGTGGTTCGCGGACAGGGGGCTACACCTTC.

This clone came up a few times. The chain joins TRBV5-1 to TRBJ2-7; 9 bases are a match to TRBD2. The CDR3 covers 14 residues. V shed 4 bases, J shed 3 bases, and the junction held 5 bases outside the gene matches. Germline CDR1 reads SGHRS; CDR2 reads YFSETQ. The CDR3 region is CASSRGLASYEQYF. In DNA form, the CDR3 reads TGCGCCAGCAGCCGCGGACTAGCGAGCTACGAGCAGTACTTC.

The chain links TRBV5-4 to TRBJ2-3, with D tentatively TRBD1 (5 bases). The CDR3 has 15 residues. CDR1 is SGHNT, CDR2 YYREEE, per germline (reference sequence). Trimming left V 4 bases short and J 0 bases short, with 12 bases between. The CDR3 coding sequence is TGTGCCAGCAGCCCGGACATTTCTAGCACAGATACGCAGTATTTT. Protein product: CASSPDISSTDTQYF.

V and J are TRBV3-1 (or the pseudogene TRBV3-2) and TRBJ2-1; 7 bases agree with TRBD1. Germline values: CDR1 LGHDT, CDR2 YNNKEL (reference sequence). The CDR3 has 15 residues. V was clipped by 4 bases and J by 3 bases; unmatched bases: 6. This CDR3 reads CASSLLPGGYNEQFF. CDR3 nucleotide sequence: TGTGCCAGCAGCCTATTGCCAGGGGGCTACAATGAGCAGTTCTTC.

The CDR3 here is CASSYGGNTGELFF. For the CDR3, the DNA is TGTGCCAGCAGTTATGGAGGGAACACCGGGGAGCTGTTTTTT. The chain uses TRBV6-1 and TRBJ2-2, with D possibly TRBD2 on 5 matching bases. The CDR3 covers 14 residues. Trimming pared 5 bases from V and 1 base from J, leaving 8 bases between. Germline CDR1 and CDR2: MNHNS and SASEGT.

The chain couples TRBV29-1 to TRBJ1-2, with D possibly matching TRBD1 (6 bases). This CDR3 contains 15 residues. Germline V gives CDR1 SQVTM, CDR2 ANQGSEA. V was trimmed by 5 bases and J by 0 bases, leaving 16 bases between them. The CDR3 is CSVIRVDSSNYGYTF. CDR3 coding DNA: TGCAGCGTTATTAGGGTGGACAGCTCTAACTATGGCTACACCTTC.

The rearrangement uses TRBV10-3 and TRBJ2-2, with D perhaps matching TRBD2 (5 bases). The CDR3 covers 15 residues. The V gene's germline CDR1 is ENHRY and CDR2 SYGVKD. V gave up 2 bases and J gave up 1 base, with 8 bases separating them. CDR3 coding DNA: TGTGCCATCAGTGAGCCAGCGGAGAACACCGGGGAGCTGTTTTTT. Translated: CAISEPAENTGELFF.

This chain joins TRBV18 and TRBJ2-7, with D unclear. Germline V CDR1 and CDR2: KGHSH, LQKENI. The CDR3 totals 13 residues. V was shortened by 6 bases and J by 5 bases, with 14 bases between the two germline ends. The CDR3 reads CASSTSLVDEQYF. Here the CDR3 DNA reads TGTGCCAGCTCCACCAGCCTAGTTGACGAGCAGTACTTC.

The V gene is TRBV29-1, the J gene TRBJ1-2; D remains ambiguous. Germline CDR1 and CDR2: SQVTM and ANQGSEA. This CDR3 is built from 14 residues. V lost 3 bases and J lost 0, with 11 bases in between. The CDR3 nucleotides read TGCAGCGTTGATCGCGCCTCCGCTAACTATGGCTACACCTTC. Protein product: CSVDRASANYGYTF.